This T cell receptor (beta chain) was captured by sequencing in a study of blood T cell repertoires in COVID-19. Study context: What the recovered Cohort 3 donors had was two negative PCRs, clearance, or symptom resolution. Samples came from the United States, Italy and Spain, spanning acute and convalescent COVID-19.

Repertoires were generated with immunoSEQ multiplex PCR, while TCRdb's copy carries only in-frame clones and drops some. The sample includes about 400,000 clones, approximately 89% of them seen just once. Individuals drawn from under 30 US areas were roughly 18 to 100 years old. Clinical histories supplied by participants themselves formed the basis of cohort assignment. The CDR3 loop spans 15 amino acids. With V trimmed by 3 bases and J by 5 bases, 6 bases remained unmatched. Germline loops: CDR1 DFQATT, CDR2 SNEGSKA (reference sequence). Sequencing used PBMCs or T cells enriched from blood (not recorded which). The TCR sequence derives from a man aged 40-50 years in a cohort exposed to, infected with or recovered from COVID-19 (not recorded which). The J gene is TRBJ2-2, the V gene TRBV20-1; 10 bases agree with TRBD2. In DNA form, the CDR3 reads TGCAGTGCTAGTAAAGCGGGAGGGAGTACCGGGGAGCTGTTTTTT. As protein: CSASKAGGSTGELFF.